The rows below give T cell receptor beta chains drawn from one sample of a study of human T cells and chemical hapten exposure. TCRdb processed the RACE reads anew with MiXCR; each CDR3 protein has one entry. The table lists some 46,000 distinct CDR3 sequences, around 4% of them singletons. Sequencing input: whole blood. The receptor source for this set is a female donor in good health. Some clones in this sample may be carry-over from other donors' samples. Both conserved end residues are part of each CDR3. The D gene is left open where the match is weak. A clone size is listed for some rows: how often the clone was seen (once, few, many), or a class if it is expanded.

d_gene	j_gene	abundance	v_gene	CDR3nt	CDR3aa
.	TRBJ2-7	many	TRBV20-1	TGCAGTGCTAGAGCTCTATTGTCCGGACCAGGCCGCCACGAGCAGTACTTC	CSARALLSGPGRHEQYF
.	TRBJ2-7	many	TRBV4-1	TGCGCCAGCAGCCAAGATGACGGCCCGAGCTCCTACGAGCAGTACTTC	CASSQDDGPSSYEQYF
.	TRBJ1-4	many	TRBV25-1	TGTGCCAACCCCGGCGGCCACCGAAGGAAACTGTTTTTT	CANPGGHRRKLFF
.	TRBJ2-5	few	TRBV5-1	TGCGCCAGCAGCTCACCAAGAGGGGGGGAGGAGACCCAGTACTTC	CASSSPRGGEETQYF
TRBD1	TRBJ1-1	many	TRBV12-3/TRBV12-4	TGTGCCAGCAGTTTCCAGGGGGAGAACACTGAAGCTTTCTTT	CASSFQGENTEAFF
.	TRBJ2-3	many	TRBV12-3/TRBV12-4	TGTGCCAGCAGTTCCTACCTCACTTCGGATACGCAGTATTTT	CASSSYLTSDTQYF
TRBD2	TRBJ2-5	many	TRBV7-2	TGTGCCAGCAGCGCGCGCGGGGGGTGGGAGACCCAGTACTTC	CASSARGGWETQYF
TRBD2	TRBJ2-3	many	TRBV7-8	TGTGCCGCCCAGTCCTCTGGTAGCGGGAGTGCAGATACGCAGTATTTT	CAAQSSGSGSADTQYF
.	TRBJ2-3	many	TRBV10-3	TGTGCCATCAGCTCTCGTGAGGCGAGCACAGATACGCAGTATTTT	CAISSREASTDTQYF
.	TRBJ2-4	many	TRBV6-1	TGTGCCAGCAGGGGACTCTTGGGGCGCGGGGAAAACATTCAGTACTTC	CASRGLLGRGENIQYF
.	TRBJ2-7	few	TRBV6-2/TRBV6-3	TGTGCCAGCAGCGGTGGACAGACCTTCTACGAGCAGTACTTC	CASSGGQTFYEQYF
.	TRBJ2-1	few	TRBV20-1	TGCAGTGCGACGACTGGGAATGAGCAGTTCTTC	CSATTGNEQFF
.	TRBJ1-1	many	TRBV29-1	TGCAGCGCCGAATGGGGGGGTTGGAGGAACACTGAAGCTTTCTTT	CSAEWGGWRNTEAFF
TRBD2	TRBJ2-3	many	TRBV3-1	TGTGCCAGCAGCCAAGACAGACGGGGGGGGTCAGATACGCAGTATTTT	CASSQDRRGGSDTQYF
.	TRBJ1-4	many	TRBV4-2	TGTGCCAGCAGCCAAGATAGGGGTCTTGAAGGTGAAAAACTGTTTTTT	CASSQDRGLEGEKLFF
.	TRBJ2-1	many	TRBV7-6	TGTGCCAGCAGCTTAGAAGGGGGTCTATACAATGAGCAGTTCTTC	CASSLEGGLYNEQFF
TRBD2	TRBJ2-5	many	TRBV6-4	TGTGCCAGCAGTGAGGCAGCGGGGTCGGAGGGGACCCAGTACTTC	CASSEAAGSEGTQYF
.	TRBJ2-3	few	TRBV11-2	TGTGCCAGCAGCTTAACGGGGGGCCTCACAGATACGCAGTATTTT	CASSLTGGLTDTQYF
.	TRBJ1-2	many	TRBV7-8	TGTGCCAGCAGCTTAATGCCCGACATCTCTGGATACTATGGCTACACCTTC	CASSLMPDISGYYGYTF
TRBD1	TRBJ1-1	many	TRBV6-2/TRBV6-3	TGTGCCAGCAGCCGCAGGGGGAGCACTGAAGCTTTCTTT	CASSRRGSTEAFF
TRBD2	TRBJ2-7	many	TRBV20-1	TGCAGTGCTCAACGACTAGCGGGGGGAACCTACGAGCAGTACTTC	CSAQRLAGGTYEQYF
.	TRBJ1-6	many	TRBV14	TGTGCCAGCAGCCCCGCGTTGATCAATTCACCCCTCCACTTT	CASSPALINSPLHF
.	TRBJ2-7	many	TRBV7-2	TGTGCCAGCAGCTTGGTTTCTACCACATCCTACGAGCAGTACTTC	CASSLVSTTSYEQYF
.	TRBJ1-1	many	TRBV20-1	TGCAGTGCTAGTGCAGGGGCTATGAATGCTTTCTTT	CSASAGAMNAFF
.	TRBJ1-5	.	TRBV7-2	TGTGCCAGCAGCCACCATTCAAAAGGGCCAGGGAATCAGCCCCAGCATTTT	CASSHHSKGPGNQPQHF
TRBD1	TRBJ1-1	.	TRBV6-5	TGTGCCAGCAGCCTTATACAGGGGGCGCGGTTCACTGAAGCTTTCTTT	CASSLIQGARFTEAFF
.	TRBJ2-4	many	TRBV5-4	TGTGCCAGCAGCTTGAACGGGGGTATAGCCAAAAACATTCAGTACTTC	CASSLNGGIAKNIQYF